This TCR beta chain was retrieved from a study of technical replicates of blood from several donors. Profiled with immunoSEQ multiplex PCR; TCRdb holds only in-frame clones, not every one. The sample has about 76,000 clones; about 91% are singletons. The CDR3 is made up of 15 amino acids. CDR1 is SNHLY and CDR2 is FYNNEI in the germline V gene. The V end lost 5 bases, the J end lost 5 bases, and 16 bases lay between the germline ends. The TCR originated in a human donor in good health. The rearrangement links TRBV2 to TRBJ2-1; tentative D call: TRBD2 (5 bases). The sequencing input was T cells isolated from PBMCs. The CDR3 DNA sequence: TGTGCCAGCAGTCCGGAGGTCGCCGGCAACAATGAGCAGTTCTTC. It codes for CASSPEVAGNNEQFF.